This paragraph reports one T cell receptor beta chain. No antigen is known for it. These data are taken from a study of T cells expressing NK-cell markers. Study results and limitations: Dominant NKG2C+ clonotypes made up roughly 1.0-8% of CD8+ T cells in a handful of donors.

Reanalyzing the 5' RACE reads, TCRdb keeps one entry per CDR3 protein, without DNA. The sample data list some 280,000 distinct CDR3 sequences. CDR1 and CDR2 from the germline V gene are SGDLS and YYNGEE. CDR3 length: 15 residues. This clonotype originated in a man aged 18-30 years in good health. The rearrangement uses TRBV9 and TRBJ2-3; TCRdb reports TRBD2, a call that lacks DNA to check it against. The source material was blood T cells: a sorted CD56 or NKG2C T cell subset, CD4+ or CD8+ T cells, or bulk PBMC T cells (not recorded which). The CDR3: CASTEGVSGTDTQYF.